The T cell receptor beta chain under discussion was sequenced for a study of metastatic and nonmetastatic thyroid tumors. Overall study: Repertoires from blood and tumor or nodule tissue of malignant and benign thyroid patients were compared.

Study-level findings and limits: It was reported that TCR beta diversity was significantly higher in malignant thyroid tumors than benign nodules, in blood and tumor.

Not a single patient had been given any form of treatment at any point before undergoing thyroid surgery. Germline CDR1 reads SGHAT; CDR2 reads FQNNGV. The V gene lost 6 bases and the J gene lost 2 bases, with 14 bases spanning the gap. The CDR3 spans 14 residues. Source study methods: Differences in CDR3 between clinicopathological groups were drawn on to build a classifier intended to discriminate distant-metastatic papillary thyroid cancer patients. TCRdb re-clonotyped the PCR reads via MiXCR. TCRdb's processing, not the study's, gives the V and J calls here. The profile shows approximately 32,000 clones, 15% of them singletons. This clone was seen at least ten times. The antigen remains unidentified.

J is TRBJ2-7 and V is TRBV11-2, with D perhaps matching TRBD1 or TRBD2 (5 bases each). Material: blood. This clonotype was sampled from a male donor with papillary thyroid cancer or a benign thyroid nodule (not recorded which). Some clones in this sample may be carry-over from other donors' samples. CDR3 DNA sequence: TGTGCCAGCAGAAGAGGGACCATCACCTACGAGCAGTACTTC. Translating gives CASRRGTITYEQYF.